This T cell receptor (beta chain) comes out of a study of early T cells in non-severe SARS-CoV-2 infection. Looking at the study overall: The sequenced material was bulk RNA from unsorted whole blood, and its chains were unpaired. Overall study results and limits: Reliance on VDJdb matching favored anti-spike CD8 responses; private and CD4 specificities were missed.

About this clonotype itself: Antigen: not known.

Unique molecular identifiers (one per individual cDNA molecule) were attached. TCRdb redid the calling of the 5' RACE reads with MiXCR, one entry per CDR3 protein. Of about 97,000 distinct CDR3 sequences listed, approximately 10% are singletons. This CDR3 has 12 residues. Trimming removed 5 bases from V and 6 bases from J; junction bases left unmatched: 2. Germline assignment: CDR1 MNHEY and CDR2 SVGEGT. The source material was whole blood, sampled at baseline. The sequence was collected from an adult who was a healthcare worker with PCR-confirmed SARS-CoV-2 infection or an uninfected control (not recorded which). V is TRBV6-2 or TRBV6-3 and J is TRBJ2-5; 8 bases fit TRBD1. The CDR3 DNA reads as TGTGCCAGCAGTCGGGACAGGCAGACCCAGTACTTC. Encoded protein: CASSRDRQTQYF.